The 28 T cell receptor beta chains presented below share a single source sample, sequenced in a study of blood T cell repertoires in COVID-19. The repertoire was sequenced with immunoSEQ multiplex PCR; TCRdb's copy has only in-frame clones and lacks some. This table has more than 200,000 clones, about 85% appearing once. The specimen was peripheral blood. These receptors were taken from a woman aged 45-60 years with COVID-19, enrolled during active disease.

The chain has TRBV6-5 and TRBJ2-7, with D possibly TRBD1 on 6 matching bases. Trimming cost V 6 bases and J 3 bases, with 15 bases left between them. Germline loops: CDR1 MNHEY, CDR2 SVGAGI. This CDR3 is built from 14 residues. The CDR3 is CASRTQQGSYEQYF. CDR3 bases: TGTGCCAGCAGAACACAACAGGGAAGCTACGAGCAGTACTTC.

V gene TRBV20-1 combines with J gene TRBJ2-3; 7 nucleotides agree with TRBD2. CDR3 length: 17 residues. The ends lost 3 bases at V and 0 bases at J; junction bases unmatched: 12. Germline CDR1 reads DFQATT; CDR2 reads SNEGSKA (reference sequence). The CDR3 here is CSASRGASGPSTDTQYF. The CDR3 DNA follows: TGCAGTGCTAGTAGAGGGGCTAGCGGCCCTAGCACAGATACGCAGTATTTT.

The genes are TRBV5-1 and TRBJ2-2, with TRBD2 as a possible D gene (5 bases). CDR1 is SGHRS and CDR2 is YFSETQ in the germline V gene. V lost 2 bases and J 6 bases, leaving 8 bases between the germline ends. The CDR3 is made up of 13 amino acids. The CDR3 DNA reads as TGCGCCAGCAGCTTCCGGGAATCCGGGGAGCTGTTTTTT. It encodes CASSFRESGELFF.

This clone was detected only a few times. The rearrangement joins TRBV5-1 to TRBJ2-3, with a tentative D call TRBD1 (6 bases). V was trimmed by 0 bases and J by 4 bases, leaving 15 bases between them. This CDR3 is built from 16 residues. CDR1 is SGHRS, CDR2 YFSETQ, per germline. CDR3 coding DNA: TGCGCCAGCAGCTTGGCGAGAGGGGGATTTGCAGATACGCAGTATTTT. Its translation: CASSLARGGFADTQYF. Supplemented by reference TRBV5-1 and TRBJ2-3, the full variable domain reads KAGVTQTPRYLIKTRGQQVTLSCSPISGHRSVSWYQQTPGQGLQFLFEYFSETQRNKGNFPGRFSGRQFSNSRSEMNVSTLELGDSALYLCASSLARGGFADTQYFGPGTRLTVL.

The chain recombines TRBV5-1 with TRBJ1-3; perhaps TRBD1 as D (5 bases). Germline assignment: CDR1 SGHRS and CDR2 YFSETQ. This CDR3 has 14 amino acids. V lost 0 bases to trimming and J lost 7 bases, with 11 bases between them. CDR3 bases: TGCGCCAGCAGCTTGGCTACAGGAAGGAACACCATATATTTT. Its protein product is CASSLATGRNTIYF.

This chain joins TRBV2 and TRBJ1-6, with D possibly matching TRBD1 (5 bases). The ends were cut back, 7 bases at V and 0 bases at J, with 10 bases in the middle. Germline-derived CDR1 and CDR2 are SNHLY and FYNNEI. There are 15 residues in the CDR3. This CDR3 reads CASIEDSSYNSPLHF. The CDR3 coding sequence is TGTGCCAGCATCGAAGACAGCTCCTATAATTCACCCCTCCACTTT.

The chain has TRBV5-7 and TRBJ1-1, with D possibly TRBD1 on 5 matching bases. TRBV5-7 is identified as an open reading frame with a role that is uncertain. The germline V and J ends were trimmed by 4 bases and 3 bases, with 10 bases remaining between them. The CDR3 covers 13 residues. CDR3 region: CASSVWGDTEAFF. CDR3 coding DNA: TGTGCCAGCAGCGTTTGGGGGGACACTGAAGCTTTCTTT.

CDR3 residues: CASSSGLAGELTDTQYF. As DNA, the CDR3 is TGTGCCAGCAGCTCGGGACTAGCGGGGGAGCTCACAGATACGCAGTATTTT. V and J are TRBV5-4 and TRBJ2-3; 14 nucleotides align to TRBD2. J was trimmed by 2 bases and V by 3 bases; bases with no gene match: 5. Germline values: CDR1 SGHNT, CDR2 YYREEE (reference sequence). This CDR3 contains 17 residues. Variable domain in full (rest from reference TRBV5-4 and TRBJ2-3): ETGVTQSPTHLIKTRGQQVTLRCSSQSGHNTVSWYQQALGQGPQFIFQYYREEENGRGNFPPRFSGLQFPNYSSELNVNALELDDSALYLCASSSGLAGELTDTQYFGPGTRLTVL.

J is TRBJ2-1 and V is TRBV9; 11 bases fit TRBD2. Germline CDR1 is SGDLS and CDR2 is YYNGEE. Trimming took 2 bases from V and 7 from J; bases not matched to a gene: 14. CDR3 size: 18 residues. The CDR3 loop reads CASSVGPIPGLAVNEQFF. For the CDR3, the DNA is TGTGCCAGCAGCGTTGGACCCATACCGGGACTAGCGGTTAATGAGCAGTTCTTC.

The chain uses TRBV7-2 and TRBJ1-2, with a possible D match to TRBD1 (5 bases). V lost 2 bases and J lost 5, with 12 bases in between. The CDR3 covers 14 residues. Germline CDR1 and CDR2: SGHTA and FQGNSA. CDR3 residues: CASSLWGSRYGYTF. The DNA of the CDR3 is TGTGCCAGCAGCTTATGGGGCTCCAGATATGGCTACACCTTC.

The chain is built from TRBV28 and TRBJ2-3, with 11 nucleotides matching TRBD2. Germline CDR1 reads MDHEN; CDR2 reads SYDVKM. CDR3 length: 15 amino acids. With V trimmed by 2 bases and J by 7 bases, 5 bases remained unmatched. The CDR3 reads CASSLLTSGGNTQYF. As DNA, the CDR3 is TGTGCCAGCAGTTTACTAACTAGCGGGGGAAATACGCAGTATTTT.

The gene calls are TRBV13 and TRBJ1-3, with D possibly being TRBD1 (5 bases). The V gene's germline CDR1 is PRHDT and CDR2 FYEKMQ (reference sequence). CDR3 length equals 17 residues. V lost 5 bases, J lost 0 bases, and 17 bases lay in between. The CDR3 protein is CASSALREGYSGNTIYF. CDR3 nucleotides: TGTGCCAGCAGCGCATTAAGGGAGGGGTACTCTGGAAACACCATATATTTT.

This chain's CDR3 is CASSSPGRGLETQYF. The DNA for the CDR3 is TGTGCCAGCAGTTCCCCAGGCAGGGGGCTAGAGACCCAGTACTTC. The rearrangement joins TRBV28 to TRBJ2-5; 8 nucleotides agree with TRBD1. J was trimmed by 4 bases and V by 4 bases; bases with no gene match: 8. CDR3 size: 15 residues. Germline V gives CDR1 MDHEN, CDR2 SYDVKM.

The chain employs TRBV30 and TRBJ2-3; D is unclear. This CDR3 has 14 residues. V lost 0 bases, J lost 0 bases, and 7 bases lay in between. Germline CDR1 is GTSNPN and CDR2 is SVGIG (reference sequence). Written as DNA, the CDR3 is TGTGCCTGGAGTGTTGGAGCTAGCACAGATACGCAGTATTTT. Translating it yields CAWSVGASTDTQYF.

The chain carries TRBV19 and TRBJ1-5; possibly TRBD1 for D (6 bases). The CDR3 runs to 13 residues. Looked up from germline, CDR1 is LNHDA and CDR2 is SQIVND (reference sequence). Trimming removed 6 bases at V and 6 bases at J, with 12 bases between. The CDR3 spells CASRTGGSQPQHF. CDR3 sequence (DNA): TGTGCCAGTAGGACAGGTGGTAGTCAGCCCCAGCATTTT.

This chain uses TRBV6-2 or TRBV6-3 with TRBJ2-7; no clear D. CDR3 length: 15 residues. The germline V and J ends were trimmed by 6 bases and 0 bases, with 15 bases remaining between them. Germline CDR1 is MNHEY and CDR2 is SVGEGT. CDR3 sequence: CASSQSVPSSYEQYF. As DNA, the CDR3 is TGTGCCAGCAGCCAGAGCGTACCCAGCTCCTACGAGCAGTACTTC.

This rearrangement joins TRBV6-2 or TRBV6-3 to TRBJ1-1, with 7 bases lining up with TRBD1. Germline V gene data show CDR1 as MNHEY and CDR2 as SVGEGT. The trim removed 5 bases at V and 3 bases at J, leaving 9 bases unmatched. This CDR3 is built from 15 residues. CDR3 in DNA: TGTGCCAGCAGTACCCCCAGGGGGACTGACACTGAAGCTTTCTTT. Translation gives CASSTPRGTDTEAFF.

This chain uses TRBV19 with TRBJ2-3; 10 bases are a match to TRBD2. V was clipped by 1 base and J by 2 bases; unmatched bases: 12. In germline, CDR1 is LNHDA, CDR2 SQIVND (reference sequence). This CDR3 is built from 19 residues. The CDR3 bases are TGTGCCAGTAGTATAGCCAGGGGTTTAGCGGGGGGCCTCACAGATACGCAGTATTTT. Protein: CASSIARGLAGGLTDTQYF.

The rearrangement joins TRBV7-2 to TRBJ2-2, with 9 bases aligning to TRBD2. Trimming at V came to 2 bases and at J to 7 bases, leaving 14 bases not matched to a gene. The CDR3 loop spans 18 amino acids. Germline CDR1 SGHTA, CDR2 FQGNSA. The CDR3 sequence: CASSLFAGGTAVIGELFF. CDR3 nucleotides: TGTGCCAGCAGCTTATTTGCGGGGGGGACGGCCGTTATCGGGGAGCTGTTTTTT.

J is TRBJ2-3 and V is TRBV30; 12 positions agree with TRBD2. The length of the CDR3 is 14 residues. Trimming at V came to 4 bases and at J to 4 bases, leaving 3 bases not matched to a gene. Germline CDR1 reads GTSNPN; CDR2 reads SVGIG (reference sequence). The CDR3 loop reads CAWMTSGGADTQYF. The CDR3 DNA reads TGTGCCTGGATGACTAGCGGGGGCGCAGATACGCAGTATTTT.

In nucleotides, the CDR3 is TGTGCCAGCAGTTATGAGGGTAGGAATGGCTACACCTTC. It specifies CASSYEGRNGYTF. The chain couples TRBV27 to TRBJ1-2; no reliable D call. Trimming removed 4 bases from V and 6 bases from J, with 12 bases in between. CDR3 length: 13 amino acids. Germline V gene lookup returns CDR1 MNHEY and CDR2 SMNVEV (reference sequence).

The chain links TRBV6-5 to TRBJ2-1; 10 bases line up with TRBD2. The CDR3 runs 14 residues. From germline, CDR1 is MNHEY and CDR2 SVGAGI. The ends lost 7 bases at V and 5 bases at J; junction bases unmatched: 5. This chain's CDR3 is CASMERGGNNEQFF. The DNA of the CDR3 is TGTGCCAGCATGGAGCGGGGGGGCAACAATGAGCAGTTCTTC.

The chain joins TRBV10-2 to TRBJ2-3, with TRBD2 matching over 9 bases. With V trimmed by 3 bases and J by 2 bases, 12 bases remained unmatched. Germline V lookup: CDR1 WSHSY, CDR2 SAAADI. This CDR3 has 18 amino acids. DNA of the CDR3: TGCGCCAGCAGTGAATTGCACGATAGCGGGGGATACACAGATACGCAGTATTTT. This translates into CASSELHDSGGYTDTQYF.

This clone was recorded only once. This chain joins TRBV18 and TRBJ2-5; 12 positions match TRBD2. The CDR3 consists of 17 residues. V trimming: 3 bases; J trimming: 1 base; junction bases outside the gene matches: 6. The germline V gene has CDR1 KGHSH and CDR2 LQKENI. The CDR3 reads CASSPTSGGLFQETQYF. CDR3 bases: TGTGCCAGCTCACCGACTAGCGGGGGATTATTCCAAGAGACCCAGTACTTC.

Concerning this clone itself: At the DNA level, this CDR3 is encoded by other sequences in the same sample as well. The CDR3 DNA follows: TGTGCCAGCAGCGTAGAGGGGGGGCGAGGTACTGAAGCTTTCTTT. Encoded protein: CASSVEGGRGTEAFF. V and J are TRBV9 and TRBJ1-1; a weak D match, TRBD1 (6 bases). Trimming shortened V by 0 bases and J by 5 bases, and 14 bases separated the two germline ends. The CDR3 spans 15 residues. Germline loops: CDR1 SGDLS, CDR2 YYNGEE.

This CDR3 is CASSDKWGVDTIYF. Written as DNA, the CDR3 is TGTGCCAGCAGCGACAAATGGGGCGTAGACACCATATATTTT. The V call is TRBV3-1 (or the pseudogene TRBV3-2), the J call TRBJ1-3; a possible D gene is TRBD1 (5 bases). In germline, CDR1 is LGHDT, CDR2 YNNKEL (reference sequence). The CDR3 is made up of 14 amino acids. Trimming pared 5 bases from V and 8 bases from J, leaving 16 bases between.

The chain is built from TRBV5-6 and TRBJ1-1; weak D call: TRBD1 (6 bases). The germline CDR1 and CDR2 sequences are SGHDT and YYEEEE. The V gene lost 3 bases and the J gene lost 0 bases, with 9 bases spanning the gap. CDR3 length: 14 amino acids. In nucleotides, the CDR3 is TGTGCCAGCAGCTGGGCAGGGGTGAACACTGAAGCTTTCTTT. This gives the protein CASSWAGVNTEAFF.

The V call is TRBV18, the J call TRBJ1-5; 12 bases match TRBD1. Unmatched junction bases numbered 6, after V lost 6 bases and J lost 6 bases. CDR3 length equals 15 residues. Germline CDR1 and CDR2: KGHSH and LQKENI. Here the CDR3 DNA reads TGTGCCAGCTCTTCGGGACAGGGGGCGTCTCAGCCCCAGCATTTT. The encoded protein is CASSSGQGASQPQHF.